The next 26 T cell receptor beta chains were all read from a single sample in a study of metastatic and nonmetastatic thyroid tumors. Thyroid surgery took place with no prior treatment in any patient. TCRdb re-analyzed the PCR reads using MiXCR. Here the sample spans about 21,000 clones, around a quarter being singletons. Source material: blood. The receptor set was obtained from a female donor with papillary thyroid cancer or a benign thyroid nodule (not recorded which). Some clones in this sample may be carry-over from other donors' samples.

The chain couples TRBV12-3 or TRBV12-4 to TRBJ2-7; 8 bases fit TRBD1. The CDR3 length is 16 residues. After removal of 4 bases from V and 2 bases from J, the junction contained 10 bases not matched to a gene. The CDR3 spells CASSSAKWTGPYEQYV. The CDR3 DNA reads as TGTGCCAGCAGTTCTGCAAAATGGACAGGGCCCTACGAGCAGTACGTC.

This rearrangement joins TRBV11-2 to TRBJ2-7; 8 nucleotides line up with TRBD1. The length of the CDR3 is 14 residues. The germline V gene encodes CDR1 SGHAT and CDR2 FQNNGV. J gave up 5 bases and V 3 bases, and 6 bases lay outside the gene matches. Here the CDR3 DNA reads TGTGCCAGCAGCTTGAACAGGGGGATCGACGAGCAGTACTTC. This codes for CASSLNRGIDEQYF.

This clone was recorded at least ten times. Other DNA sequences in this sample translate to the same CDR3. V and J are TRBV7-9 and TRBJ1-1; no firm D call. This CDR3 has 13 residues. CDR1 SEHNR and CDR2 FQNEAQ come from the germline V gene (reference sequence). V shed 2 bases and J shed 3 bases, with 7 bases lying between them. This CDR3 is CASSLFWDTEAFF. The CDR3 DNA reads as TGTGCCAGCAGCTTATTCTGGGACACTGAAGCTTTCTTT.

The sample holds a few counts of this clone. The rearrangement links TRBV6-2 or TRBV6-3 to TRBJ2-3, with D tentatively TRBD1 (6 bases). The germline gives CDR1 MNHEY, CDR2 SVGEGT. Trimming left V 7 bases short and J 4 bases short, with 18 bases between. The CDR3 totals 15 residues. CDR3 DNA: TGTGCCAGCAACCTCAGGGGAGTGGTCGCAGATACGCAGTATTTT. This translates into CASNLRGVVADTQYF.

V usage is TRBV20-1 and J usage is TRBJ2-7, with TRBD2 matching 12 bases. The CDR3 loop spans 13 amino acids. V was pared by 3 bases and J by 4 bases, with 1 base of the junction left unmatched. Germline CDR1 is DFQATT and CDR2 is SNEGSKA (reference sequence). CDR3 DNA sequence: TGCAGTGCTAGGACTAGCGGGGGATACGAGCAGTACTTC. It yields the protein CSARTSGGYEQYF.

Note on this clone: The final CDR3 position lacks the conserved phenylalanine or tryptophan, pointing to a likely read error. The CDR3 loop is CASRKPGGSEQYS. CDR3 coding DNA: TGTGCCAGCAGAAAACCAGGGGGCTCCGAGCAGTACTCC. This rearrangement joins TRBV5-6 to TRBJ2-7; 8 bases agree with TRBD1. This CDR3 spans 13 amino acids. Losses at the gene ends were 5 bases for V and 6 bases for J; bases not matched to a gene: 7. CDR1 is SGHDT and CDR2 is YYEEEE in the germline V gene.

CDR3 sequence (DNA): TGTGCCAGCAGTCCGGGGGACAGGGGGAACACTGAAGCTTTCTTT. It translates to CASSPGDRGNTEAFF. This chain connects TRBV28 to TRBJ1-1; 10 bases line up with TRBD1. With V trimmed by 5 bases and J by 1 base, 4 bases remained unmatched. In germline, CDR1 is MDHEN, CDR2 SYDVKM. This CDR3 region has 15 residues. The full variable domain, its missing parts supplied by reference TRBV28 and TRBJ1-1, is DVKVTQSSRYLVKRTGEKVFLECVQDMDHENMFWYRQDPGLGLRLIYFSYDVKMKEKGDIPEGYSVSREKKERFSLILESASTNQTSMYLCASSPGDRGNTEAFFGQGTRLTVV.

This clone was seen repeatedly, ten times or more. This may arise from a read error, as a much more abundant clone is one base away. Here the CDR3 DNA reads TGTGCCAGCAGCGTTCCCCTGAACACTGAAGCTTTCTTT. Translation: CASSVPLNTEAFF. The chain couples TRBV9 to TRBJ1-1; unclear D gene. V was shortened by 2 bases and J by 0 bases, with 5 bases between the two germline ends. This CDR3 contains 13 residues. Germline CDR1 reads SGDLS; CDR2 reads YYNGEE.

This clone appeared many times. This chain joins TRBV30 and TRBJ1-6, with a tentative D call TRBD1 (5 bases). Trimming left V 3 bases short and J 5 bases short, with 11 bases between. Germline CDR1 GTSNPN, CDR2 SVGIG (reference sequence). The CDR3 totals 14 residues. CDR3 protein: CAWSSGGDNSPLHF. The CDR3 bases are TGTGCCTGGAGCTCTGGGGGGGATAATTCACCCCTCCACTTT.

The chain has TRBV7-2 and TRBJ2-7; tentative D call: TRBD2 (5 bases). The V gene lost 4 bases and the J gene lost 3 bases, with 10 bases spanning the gap. Germline-derived CDR1 and CDR2 are SGHTA and FQGNSA. This CDR3 has 13 amino acids. The CDR3 protein is CASSWGEGYEQYF. DNA of the CDR3: TGTGCCAGCAGCTGGGGAGAGGGCTACGAGCAGTACTTC. Drawing the rest from reference TRBV7-2 and TRBJ2-7, the complete variable domain is GAGVSQSPSNKVTEKGKDVELRCDPISGHTALYWYRQSLGQGLEFLIYFQGNSAPDKSGLPSDRFSAERTGGSVSTLTIQRTQQEDSAVYLCASSWGEGYEQYFGPGTRLTVT.

This clone was found many times. The chain recombines TRBV12-3 or TRBV12-4 with TRBJ2-3, with 14 bases lining up with TRBD2. The CDR3 is 16 amino acids. V was clipped by 4 bases and J by 4 bases; unmatched bases: 4. CDR3 region: CASSSGLAGGADTQYF. The CDR3 DNA is TGTGCCAGCAGTTCCGGACTAGCGGGAGGAGCAGATACGCAGTATTTT.

This clone was detected only a few times. The CDR3 is CSVELAGGGYEQYF. CDR3 bases: TGCAGCGTAGAGCTAGCGGGAGGCGGCTACGAGCAGTACTTC. The V call is TRBV29-1, the J call TRBJ2-7; TRBD2 matches at 11 bases. J lost 3 bases, V lost 6 bases, and 7 bases had no gene match. Per the germline V gene, CDR1 is SQVTM and CDR2 is ANQGSEA. This CDR3 is 14 amino acids long.

This clone has at least ten counts. The chain has TRBV18 and TRBJ1-1; no clear D. V shed 2 bases and J shed 1 base, with 5 bases lying between them. Germline values: CDR1 KGHSH, CDR2 LQKENI. CDR3 length: 13 residues. The CDR3 coding sequence is TGTGCCAGCTCACCAAACAGGAACACTGAAGCTTTCTTT. It codes for CASSPNRNTEAFF.

This clone was seen a few times. The chain links TRBV12-5 to TRBJ2-1; D not certain. From germline, CDR1 is LGHNT and CDR2 FRNRAP. This CDR3 is 11 amino acids long. V was shortened by 4 bases and J by 8 bases, with 6 bases between the two germline ends. The DNA for the CDR3 is TGTGCTAGTGGTTCCCTCGATGAGCAGTTCTTC. This encodes CASGSLDEQFF.

This clone was found many times. The chain recombines TRBV5-1 with TRBJ1-5; 7 bases line up with TRBD1. The V segment lost 4 bases and the J segment 2 bases; nucleotides outside the gene matches: 6. Germline V CDR1 and CDR2: SGHRS, YFSETQ. There are 15 residues in the CDR3. The CDR3 here is CASSADGQGNQPQHF. The CDR3 DNA is TGCGCCAGCAGCGCGGACGGACAGGGCAATCAGCCCCAGCATTTT.

This clone was seen repeatedly, ten times or more. V gene TRBV4-1 combines with J gene TRBJ1-2; D gene uncertain. Germline lookup yields CDR1 MGHRA and CDR2 YSYEKL. The CDR3 extends over 15 amino acids. The V end lost 1 base, the J end lost 4 bases, and 13 bases lay between the germline ends. The CDR3 region has the DNA TGCGCCAGCAGCCAAGCGGGCGATGGCCTCTATGGCTACACCTTC. This gives the protein CASSQAGDGLYGYTF.

This clone was picked up many times. This sequence joins TRBV5-4 and TRBJ1-6, with D perhaps TRBD1 (5 bases). The CDR3 loop spans 17 amino acids. Trimming stripped 2 bases from V and 5 bases from J, with 17 bases between. Germline V CDR1 and CDR2: SGHNT, YYREEE (reference sequence). The CDR3 spells CASSFQLGDGDNSPLHF. In nucleotides, the CDR3 is TGTGCCAGCAGCTTTCAGCTTGGGGACGGAGATAATTCACCCCTCCACTTT.

This clone was picked up a small number of times. A junction end diverges from the germline sequence, so it may reflect a read error. The V and J genes are TRBV11-3 and TRBJ2-3, with D maybe TRBD1 (5 bases). The CDR3 extends over 14 amino acids. Germline V lookup: CDR1 SGHNT, CDR2 YENEEA. CDR3 residues: CASSPALGTGTQYF. CDR3 sequence (DNA): TGTGCCAGCAGCCCAGCTCTGGGCACAGGTACGCAGTATTTT.

The chain links TRBV20-1 to TRBJ2-7, with D possibly TRBD1 on 6 matching bases. Between the trimmed V and J ends, which lost 3 bases and 3 bases, there was a span of 6 bases. CDR3 size: 11 residues. CDR1 is DFQATT and CDR2 is SNEGSKA in the germline V gene (reference sequence). The CDR3 reads CSARTGYEQYF. The CDR3 DNA sequence: TGCAGTGCTAGGACAGGCTACGAGCAGTACTTC.

This clone was counted between two and nine times. This sequence joins TRBV2 and TRBJ2-2; no clear D gene. In germline, CDR1 is SNHLY, CDR2 FYNNEI. V was pared by 7 bases and J by 5 bases, with 11 bases between. This CDR3 is 13 amino acids long. The CDR3 is CASMADITGELFF. As DNA, the CDR3 is TGTGCCAGCATGGCTGACATAACCGGGGAGCTGTTTTTT.

This clone occurred many times. V is TRBV20-1 and J is TRBJ2-2; TRBD2 matches at 7 bases. Trimming cost V 3 bases and J 6 bases; bases outside gene matches: 10. Germline CDR1 is DFQATT and CDR2 is SNEGSKA (reference sequence). The CDR3 loop spans 15 amino acids. CDR3 loop: CSARPGGSEAGELFF. For the CDR3, the DNA is TGCAGTGCTAGGCCGGGCGGGAGCGAAGCCGGGGAGCTGTTTTTT.

This clone has a count of ten or more. The chain recombines TRBV12-5 with TRBJ1-3; D is perhaps TRBD1 (5 bases). Trimming pared 7 bases from V and 8 bases from J, leaving 18 bases between. Germline V gives CDR1 LGHNT, CDR2 FRNRAP. CDR3 size: 14 residues. The CDR3 is CASVGTSGGDTIYF. CDR3 sequence (DNA): TGTGCTAGTGTTGGGACCTCGGGGGGAGACACCATATATTTT.

By proportion, this clone is medium-sized. Distinct nucleotide sequences in the sample also encode this CDR3. The CDR3 sequence is CATSKLTLDEQFF. The CDR3 DNA reads TGTGCCACCAGTAAGCTTACACTGGATGAGCAGTTCTTC. This chain connects TRBV24-1 to TRBJ2-1; unclear D gene. This CDR3 contains 13 residues. Between the trimmed V and J ends, which lost 6 bases and 8 bases, there was a span of 13 bases. CDR1 and CDR2 from the germline V gene are KGHDR and SFDVKD.

V is TRBV19 and J is TRBJ1-2; possibly TRBD1 for D (5 bases). The V end was cut by 5 bases, the J end by 0 bases, with 10 bases between. The CDR3 is 14 amino acids. Germline CDR1 is LNHDA and CDR2 is SQIVND (reference sequence). CDR3 in amino acids: CASSWGPANYGYTF. The CDR3 region has the DNA TGTGCCAGTAGTTGGGGACCAGCTAACTATGGCTACACCTTC.

The genes are TRBV3-1 and TRBJ2-7; tentatively, D is TRBD2 (5 bases). CDR1 and CDR2 (germline): LGHDT, YNNKEL (reference sequence). The CDR3 is 14 amino acids. The V end was cut by 1 base, the J end by 7 bases, with 14 bases between. The CDR3 DNA sequence: TGTGCCAGCAGCCAAGCGGCGGGCGGCCTGGAGCAGTACTTC. Amino acid sequence: CASSQAAGGLEQYF.

V and J are TRBV20-1 and TRBJ2-1; 11 bases are a match to TRBD2. The CDR3 runs to 15 residues. V was clipped by 0 bases and J by 9 bases; unmatched bases: 7. CDR1 DFQATT and CDR2 SNEGSKA come from the germline V gene (reference sequence). This chain's CDR3 is CSARDTSGRWFEQFF. The CDR3 nucleotides read TGCAGTGCTAGAGATACTAGCGGGAGATGGTTTGAGCAGTTCTTC.